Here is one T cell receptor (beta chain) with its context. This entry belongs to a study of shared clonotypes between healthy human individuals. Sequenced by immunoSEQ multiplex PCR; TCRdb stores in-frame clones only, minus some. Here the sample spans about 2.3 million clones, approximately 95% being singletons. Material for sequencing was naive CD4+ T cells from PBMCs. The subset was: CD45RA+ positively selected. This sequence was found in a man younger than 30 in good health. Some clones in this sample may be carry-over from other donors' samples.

The CDR3 loop reads CASSALPAGDSSYEQYF. CDR3 DNA: TGTGCCAGCAGTGCCCTGCCTGCAGGGGACAGCTCCTACGAGCAGTACTTC. The chain recombines TRBV6-1 with TRBJ2-5, with TRBD1 matching over 7 bases. The J call may be incorrect, as the DNA end agrees better with TRBJ2-7. Germline V gene lookup returns CDR1 MNHNS and CDR2 SASEGT. This CDR3 region has 17 residues.